The 28 T cell receptor beta chains reported below all come from one sample, sequenced in a study of cytomegalovirus exposure and HLA in healthy donors. PCR used 60 Vbeta primers and 13 Jbeta primers. Using immunoSEQ multiplex PCR, the repertoire was profiled, and TCRdb retains in-frame clones only, with some absent. The data show some 150,000 clones, with over 65% seen just once and 1.5% to 2% held by the top ten. The sequenced material came from PBMCs. The receptors here all came from a woman aged 30 to 39 in good health and CMV-seronegative.

The CDR3 DNA is TGTGCCATCAGTGAGTCGACGGGGGCTGGGGCCAACGTCCTGACTTTC. Its translation: CAISESTGAGANVLTF. The rearrangement uses TRBV10-3 and TRBJ2-6; D possibly corresponds to TRBD2 (6 bases). Germline V gene data show CDR1 as ENHRY and CDR2 as SYGVKD. The CDR3 is 16 amino acids. Trimming removed 0 bases at V and 2 bases at J, with 8 bases between.

This chain connects TRBV5-5 to TRBJ2-5, with D perhaps TRBD1 (6 bases). V lost 1 base and J lost 3, with 13 bases in between. Germline-derived CDR1 and CDR2 are SGHKS and YYEKEE (reference sequence). The CDR3 contains 15 residues. CDR3 protein: CASSLSGGWEETQYF. The CDR3 DNA reads TGTGCCAGCAGCTTGAGTGGGGGCTGGGAAGAGACCCAGTACTTC.

This rearrangement joins TRBV9 to TRBJ2-1; 11 bases are shared with TRBD2. CDR1 is SGDLS, CDR2 YYNGEE, per germline. The CDR3 is 14 residues long. Trimming removed 7 bases from V and 6 bases from J; junction bases left unmatched: 6. The CDR3 sequence is CASSRLAGSNEQFF. The CDR3 DNA reads TGTGCCAGCTCACGACTAGCGGGAAGCAATGAGCAGTTCTTC.

The CDR3 DNA sequence: TGTGCCAGTAGTATCGGGGTGAGCTCCTATAATTCACCCCTCCACTTT. Translation: CASSIGVSSYNSPLHF. This chain connects TRBV19 to TRBJ1-6; D call uncertain. Germline lookup yields CDR1 LNHDA and CDR2 SQIVND (reference sequence). With 3 bases removed from V and 0 bases from J, the gap between germline ends came to 9 bases. The CDR3 has 16 residues.

The chain has TRBV9 and TRBJ2-3, with 10 positions matching TRBD2. J lost 8 bases, V lost 4 bases, and 16 bases had no gene match. The germline gives CDR1 SGDLS, CDR2 YYNGEE. The CDR3 sequence is 17 residues long. CDR3 in amino acids: CASSKIAGGHAVGTQYF. CDR3 DNA: TGTGCCAGCAGCAAGATAGCGGGGGGCCACGCGGTGGGTACGCAGTATTTT.

The gene calls are TRBV6-1 and TRBJ2-1, with D perhaps matching TRBD2 (5 bases). The CDR3 runs to 16 residues. Germline CDR1 reads MNHNS; CDR2 reads SASEGT. Trimming cost V 4 bases and J 1 base, with 14 bases left between them. The CDR3 bases are TGTGCCAGCAGTGCCTTAGCGCTGGGGTCCTACAATGAGCAGTTCTTC. Translation gives CASSALALGSYNEQFF.

This clone appeared a single time. The chain joins TRBV5-4 to TRBJ2-3, with a tentative D call TRBD1 (5 bases). The CDR3 runs 14 residues. From germline, CDR1 is SGHNT and CDR2 YYREEE (reference sequence). With 1 base removed from V and 2 bases from J, the gap between germline ends came to 8 bases. The CDR3 DNA reads as TGTGCCAGCAGCTTGAGACAGACCACAGATACGCAGTATTTT. This encodes CASSLRQTTDTQYF.

CDR3 DNA: TGTGCCTGGACCCTACGGGGGAGTGGCACAGATACGCAGTATTTT. As protein: CAWTLRGSGTDTQYF. The rearrangement links TRBV30 to TRBJ2-3, with D tentatively TRBD2 (6 bases). V was trimmed by 4 bases and J by 1 base, leaving 15 bases between them. This CDR3 comprises 15 residues. CDR1 is GTSNPN and CDR2 is SVGIG in the germline V gene (reference sequence).

The chain carries TRBV6-1 and TRBJ2-1; maybe TRBD2 (6 bases). Trimming shortened V by 8 bases and J by 6 bases, and 14 bases separated the two germline ends. Per the germline V gene, CDR1 is MNHNS and CDR2 is SASEGT. The CDR3 is 13 amino acids. The CDR3 spells CASFGGNRNEQFF. In DNA form, the CDR3 reads TGTGCCAGCTTCGGCGGGAACCGCAATGAGCAGTTCTTC.

The gene calls are TRBV6-1 and TRBJ1-5, with a possible D match to TRBD1 (5 bases). This CDR3 has 15 residues. CDR1 is MNHNS and CDR2 is SASEGT in the germline V gene. The ends were cut back, 4 bases at V and 7 bases at J, with 17 bases in the middle. This chain's CDR3 is CASSAQLDTAQPQHF. CDR3 DNA sequence: TGTGCCAGCAGTGCGCAATTGGACACGGCCCAGCCCCAGCATTTT.

This clone was counted once. The chain couples TRBV7-9 to TRBJ2-2, with a tentative D call TRBD2 (5 bases). With 8 bases removed from V and 4 bases from J, the gap between germline ends came to 20 bases. In germline, CDR1 is SEHNR, CDR2 FQNEAQ (reference sequence). CDR3 length: 16 residues. CDR3 nucleotides: TGTGCCAGCCCCTTCTTGGCGGTGGCGGGCACCGGGGAGCTGTTTTTT. It specifies CASPFLAVAGTGELFF.

This clone occurred a few times. V is TRBV5-6 and J is TRBJ2-3, with TRBD1 matching 8 bases. With V trimmed by 4 bases and J by 3 bases, 10 bases remained unmatched. Germline CDR1 is SGHDT and CDR2 is YYEEEE. The CDR3 has 16 amino acids. The DNA for the CDR3 is TGTGCCAGCAGCAAACCTTTGGACAGGGTAACAGATACGCAGTATTTT. It codes for CASSKPLDRVTDTQYF. Full variable domain (rest looked up from reference TRBV5-6 and TRBJ2-3): DAGVTQSPTHLIKTRGQQVTLRCSPKSGHDTVSWYQQALGQGPQFIFQYYEEEERQRGNFPDRFSGHQFPNYSSELNVNALLLGDSALYLCASSKPLDRVTDTQYFGPGTRLTVL.

In nucleotides, the CDR3 is TGTGCCAGCAGCCCGGGACTAGCGGGAGCGGTGGGCACAGATACGCAGTATTTT. Translation: CASSPGLAGAVGTDTQYF. J is TRBJ2-3 and V is TRBV5-8; 14 bases agree with TRBD2. The V gene end was trimmed by 4 bases and the J gene end by 1 base; junction bases not matched to a gene: 8. From germline, CDR1 is SGHTS and CDR2 YDEGEE. The CDR3 runs to 18 residues.

The CDR3 nucleotides read TGTGCCTGGAGTGTACCTGGACAGTATGGCTACACCTTC. Translating gives CAWSVPGQYGYTF. The chain uses TRBV30 and TRBJ1-2; a weak D match, TRBD1 (6 bases). V gave up 0 bases and J gave up 5 bases, with 10 bases separating them. Germline V lookup: CDR1 GTSNPN, CDR2 SVGIG (reference sequence). The CDR3 consists of 13 residues. Filled out from reference TRBV30 and TRBJ1-2, the complete variable domain reads SQTIHQWPATLVQPVGSPLSLECTVEGTSNPNLYWYRQAAGRGLQLLFYSVGIGQISSEVPQNLSASRPQDRQFILSSKKLLLSDSGFYLCAWSVPGQYGYTFGSGTRLTVV.

This chain connects TRBV9 to TRBJ1-4; 10 bases are shared with TRBD1. Germline V gene lookup returns CDR1 SGDLS and CDR2 YYNGEE. This CDR3 has 16 amino acids. The ends lost 3 bases at V and 6 bases at J; junction bases unmatched: 8. The CDR3 spells CASSAPPGTGDEKLFF. As DNA, the CDR3 is TGTGCCAGCAGCGCCCCCCCCGGGACAGGGGATGAAAAACTGTTTTTT.

CDR3 bases: TGTGCCAGCAGCTTAGTAGTGGGACAGGGCTTAGCTTTCTTT. It yields the protein CASSLVVGQGLAFF. The chain couples TRBV7-8 to TRBJ1-1; 9 positions match TRBD1. The CDR3 spans 14 residues. Germline-derived CDR1 and CDR2 are SGHVS and FQNEAQ. V lost 1 base, J lost 10 bases, and 7 bases stayed unmatched.

The rearrangement joins TRBV6-5 to TRBJ1-2; 7 bases are a match to TRBD1. The CDR3 is made up of 11 amino acids. V dropped 10 bases and J dropped 9; count of bases not matched to a gene: 8. CDR1 is MNHEY, CDR2 SVGAGI, per germline. The CDR3 DNA sequence: TGTGCCACCCAAAGACAGGGCCGCTACACCTTC. Protein product: CATQRQGRYTF.

The chain combines TRBV4-2 with TRBJ2-2, with a weak D call TRBD1 (6 bases). V lost 4 bases and J 6 bases, leaving 12 bases between the germline ends. The germline V gene has CDR1 LGHNA and CDR2 YNFKEQ. The length of the CDR3 is 14 residues. The CDR3 bases are TGTGCCAGCAGCCCGATACAGGGACCCGGGGAGCTGTTTTTT. This codes for CASSPIQGPGELFF.

The chain carries TRBV28 and TRBJ2-7; a possible D gene is TRBD1 (5 bases). Germline V gene lookup returns CDR1 MDHEN and CDR2 SYDVKM. This CDR3 is built from 15 residues. With 6 bases removed from V and 3 bases from J, the gap between germline ends came to 18 bases. CDR3 region: CASSLPWGPFYEQYF. Here the CDR3 DNA reads TGTGCCAGCAGCCTCCCGTGGGGCCCCTTCTACGAGCAGTACTTC.

This clone was seen a handful of times. This chain connects TRBV6-5 to TRBJ1-1, with D tentatively TRBD1 (5 bases). CDR3 size: 12 residues. Germline V CDR1 and CDR2: MNHEY, SVGAGI. V lost 5 bases and J lost 7, with 11 bases in between. In DNA, the CDR3 is TGTGCCAGCAGTAGGGGAGGGCTTGAAGCTTTCTTT. This sequence encodes CASSRGGLEAFF.

This CDR3 is CASSYSKQGGEKLFF. CDR3 DNA sequence: TGTGCCAGCAGTTACTCGAAACAGGGCGGTGAAAAACTGTTTTTT. The V and J genes are TRBV6-5 and TRBJ1-4, with D possibly being TRBD1 (6 bases). CDR1 is MNHEY and CDR2 is SVGAGI in the germline V gene. Trimming removed 0 bases at V and 7 bases at J, with 12 bases between. The CDR3 spans 15 residues.

V is TRBV10-3 and J is TRBJ2-1, with D perhaps matching TRBD2 (5 bases). Deletions cut 4 bases from V and 4 bases from J, with 14 bases between. Germline-derived CDR1 and CDR2 are ENHRY and SYGVKD. This CDR3 comprises 15 residues. The CDR3: CAISVQEEVYNEQFF. The CDR3 DNA sequence: TGTGCCATCAGTGTGCAGGAGGAGGTTTACAATGAGCAGTTCTTC.

This clone was seen only once. Other DNA sequences in the sample encode the same CDR3. The chain has TRBV6-5 and TRBJ2-5, with 9 nucleotides matching TRBD1. Gene TRBJ2-7 matches the end of the DNA better, so the J call may be wrong. This CDR3 has 15 residues. In germline, CDR1 is MNHEY, CDR2 SVGAGI. The CDR3 nucleotides read TGTGCCAGCAGTTACTCGAAACAGGGGGCTTACGAGCAGTACTTC. Translating it yields CASSYSKQGAYEQYF.

The chain uses TRBV6-5 and TRBJ1-5; D is ambiguous. Germline V lookup: CDR1 MNHEY, CDR2 SVGAGI. The CDR3 totals 14 residues. V lost 6 bases, J lost 2 bases, and 11 bases lay in between. Here the CDR3 reads CASRENWGNQPQHF. The CDR3 DNA sequence: TGTGCCAGCAGGGAGAACTGGGGCAATCAGCCCCAGCATTTT.

The rearrangement uses TRBV5-1 and TRBJ1-1; 7 nucleotides line up with TRBD1. The germline gives CDR1 SGHRS, CDR2 YFSETQ. V dropped 2 bases and J dropped 2; count of bases not matched to a gene: 9. This CDR3 is built from 16 residues. DNA of the CDR3: TGCGCCAGCAGCTTTGTCCGGGACAGTGATAACACTGAAGCTTTCTTT. It yields the protein CASSFVRDSDNTEAFF.

This clone was picked up one time. This chain uses TRBV5-5 with TRBJ1-2; the match to TRBD1 covers 10 bases. The CDR3 runs 19 residues. Trimming at V came to 3 bases and at J to 7 bases, leaving 21 bases not matched to a gene. Per germline, CDR1 SGHKS and CDR2 YYEKEE (reference sequence). The CDR3 bases are TGTGCCAGCAGCTCCTCACTGTGGCCCCGGACAGGGGGGAGTAGTGGCTACACCTTC. This translates into CASSSSLWPRTGGSSGYTF.

This clone appeared a few times. The rearrangement joins TRBV19 to TRBJ2-5; unclear D gene. The CDR3 runs 14 residues. The ends were cut back, 6 bases at V and 5 bases at J, with 16 bases in the middle. The germline gives CDR1 LNHDA, CDR2 SQIVND (reference sequence). CDR3 protein: CASSLVFAGETQYF. CDR3 nucleotides: TGTGCCAGTAGCCTAGTCTTCGCTGGGGAGACCCAGTACTTC. The whole variable domain, remainder taken from reference TRBV19 and TRBJ2-5, is DGGITQSPKYLFRKEGQNVTLSCEQNLNHDAMYWYRQDPGQGLRLIYYSQIVNDFQKGDIAEGYSVSREKKESFPLTVTSAQKNPTAFYLCASSLVFAGETQYFGPGTRLLVL.

This clone was recorded only once. The chain couples TRBV29-1 to TRBJ2-5; TRBD1 aligns across 9 bases. Losses at the gene ends were 4 bases for V and 3 bases for J; bases not matched to a gene: 3. The germline V gene encodes CDR1 SQVTM and CDR2 ANQGSEA. This CDR3 comprises 13 residues. In DNA form, the CDR3 reads TGCAGCGTTGGTAGGACAGGGGAAGAGACCCAGTACTTC. Residues: CSVGRTGEETQYF.